Below, 30 T cell receptor beta chains from the same sample are listed, as sequenced in a study of blood T cell repertoires in COVID-19. Only in-frame clones appear in the TCRdb table, and some are missing; sequencing was by immunoSEQ multiplex PCR. The table shows more than 85,000 clones, with roughly 90% occurring only once. The specimen was peripheral blood. Receptor source: a woman older than 75 with acute or convalescent COVID-19.

In its sample, this clone was seen once. The chain has TRBV5-4 and TRBJ2-2; no clear D gene. The ends were cut back, 3 bases at V and 5 bases at J, with 14 bases in the middle. In germline, CDR1 is SGHNT, CDR2 YYREEE (reference sequence). The length of the CDR3 is 15 residues. The DNA of the CDR3 is TGTGCCAGCAGCTCTCAACTTCGATCTACCGGGGAGCTGTTTTTT. Translated, it gives CASSSQLRSTGELFF. Combining the CDR3 with reference TRBV5-4 and TRBJ2-2 gives the whole variable domain ETGVTQSPTHLIKTRGQQVTLRCSSQSGHNTVSWYQQALGQGPQFIFQYYREEENGRGNFPPRFSGLQFPNYSSELNVNALELDDSALYLCASSSQLRSTGELFFGEGSRLTVL.

This sequence joins TRBV5-1 and TRBJ1-1; D may be TRBD1 (5 bases). Trimming left V 5 bases short and J 1 base short, with 15 bases between. The CDR3 extends over 15 amino acids. Germline V gene lookup returns CDR1 SGHRS and CDR2 YFSETQ. The CDR3 DNA sequence: TGCGCCAGCAGTAGTTGGGAGGGGCGGAACACTGAAGCTTTCTTT. As protein: CASSSWEGRNTEAFF.

The chain links TRBV19 to TRBJ2-1, with 7 bases aligning to TRBD1. Looked up from germline, CDR1 is LNHDA and CDR2 is SQIVND (reference sequence). There are 15 residues in the CDR3. V shed 5 bases, J shed 3 bases, and the junction held 7 bases outside the gene matches. The CDR3 DNA sequence: TGTGCCAGTAGTCTGGGGACAGATATCTACAATGAGCAGTTCTTC. Translation: CASSLGTDIYNEQFF.

This rearrangement joins TRBV24-1 to TRBJ1-5; the D gene is possibly TRBD1 (6 bases). This CDR3 spans 16 amino acids. Trimming pared 3 bases from V and 5 bases from J, leaving 16 bases between. The germline V gene encodes CDR1 KGHDR and CDR2 SFDVKD. CDR3 bases: TGTGCCACCAGTGATACCACAGGGAGAATGGATCAGCCCCAGCATTTT. Protein sequence: CATSDTTGRMDQPQHF.

The rearrangement links TRBV9 to TRBJ2-3, with unresolved D. V gave up 4 bases and J gave up 0 bases, with 15 bases separating them. The CDR3 loop spans 16 amino acids. Germline CDR1 SGDLS, CDR2 YYNGEE. The CDR3 region is CASSLLDSTSTDTQYF. CDR3 DNA sequence: TGTGCCAGCAGCCTCTTAGACTCGACTAGCACAGATACGCAGTATTTT.

The CDR3 nucleotides are TGCGCCAGCAGCCAAGGTCCAGGGGGCGGATACGAGCAGTACTTC. Protein product: CASSQGPGGGYEQYF. This chain connects TRBV4-3 to TRBJ2-7, with 8 bases that match TRBD1. This CDR3 comprises 15 residues. J gave up 4 bases and V 1 base, and 6 bases lay outside the gene matches. Germline CDR1 and CDR2: LGHNA and YSLEER.

V is TRBV7-3 and J is TRBJ1-5; D perhaps matches TRBD1 (6 bases). The CDR3 has 18 amino acids. The V gene's germline CDR1 is SGHTA and CDR2 FQGTGA. V lost 2 bases, J lost 6 bases, and 23 bases lay in between. The CDR3: CASSLGTGHLLIGQPQHF. DNA for the CDR3: TGTGCCAGCAGCTTAGGAACGGGACACCTTTTGATCGGTCAGCCCCAGCATTTT.

This clone occurred once. CDR3 amino acids: CASSPNIVGYTF. The CDR3 nucleotides are TGTGCCAGCAGCCCCAACATTGTCGGCTACACCTTC. V usage is TRBV12-3 or TRBV12-4 and J usage is TRBJ1-2; D call uncertain. The V gene lost 6 bases and the J gene lost 8 bases, with 13 bases spanning the gap. CDR3 length equals 12 residues.

V is TRBV6-1 and J is TRBJ1-5; a weak D match, TRBD1 (6 bases). V gave up 3 bases and J gave up 4 bases, with 13 bases separating them. The CDR3 contains 15 residues. CDR1 and CDR2 (germline): MNHNS, SASEGT. Written as DNA, the CDR3 is TGTGCCAGCAGTGAGATGAGACAGGATAATCAGCCCCAGCATTTT. It translates to CASSEMRQDNQPQHF.

This clone appeared a few times. The chain combines TRBV29-1 with TRBJ1-2; D possibly corresponds to TRBD1 (6 bases). Trimming left V 0 bases short and J 4 bases short, with 12 bases between. CDR1 SQVTM and CDR2 ANQGSEA come from the germline V gene. This CDR3 contains 14 residues. The CDR3 sequence is CSVEEDEGVYGYTF. The CDR3 bases are TGCAGCGTTGAAGAGGATGAGGGGGTCTATGGCTACACCTTC.

The chain is built from TRBV7-9 and TRBJ2-7; 12 nucleotides agree with TRBD2. Germline CDR1 and CDR2: SEHNR and FQNEAQ (reference sequence). J lost 3 bases, V lost 3 bases, and 9 bases had no gene match. CDR3 size: 17 residues. The DNA of the CDR3 is TGTGCCAGCAGCTTCTTTCGGACTAGCGGGACTATCTACGAGCAGTACTTC. It codes for CASSFFRTSGTIYEQYF.

The chain has TRBV30 and TRBJ2-5; no clear D gene. This CDR3 region has 11 residues. In germline, CDR1 is GTSNPN, CDR2 SVGIG (reference sequence). The V end was cut by 0 bases, the J end by 4 bases, with 3 bases between. In DNA form, the CDR3 reads TGTGCCTGGAGTGTACTAGAGACCCAGTACTTC. This gives the protein CAWSVLETQYF. Full variable domain (outside the CDR3, taken from reference TRBV30 and TRBJ2-5): SQTIHQWPATLVQPVGSPLSLECTVEGTSNPNLYWYRQAAGRGLQLLFYSVGIGQISSEVPQNLSASRPQDRQFILSSKKLLLSDSGFYLCAWSVLETQYFGPGTRLLVL.

This clone occurred a few times. This sequence joins TRBV30 and TRBJ2-3; TRBD2 aligns across 12 bases. Germline values: CDR1 GTSNPN, CDR2 SVGIG (reference sequence). The CDR3 runs to 15 residues. V trimming: 3 bases; J trimming: 4 bases; junction bases outside the gene matches: 5. The CDR3 here is CAWSRLAGVSDTQYF. CDR3 nucleotide sequence: TGTGCCTGGAGCCGACTAGCGGGAGTATCAGATACGCAGTATTTT.

V and J are TRBV7-9 and TRBJ1-3; D uncertain. Trimming shortened V by 1 base and J by 4 bases, and 17 bases separated the two germline ends. The CDR3 has 17 amino acids. In germline, CDR1 is SEHNR, CDR2 FQNEAQ (reference sequence). The CDR3 bases are TGTGCCAGCAGCTTAGGCCTCTACCGAGCTGAAGGAAACACCATATATTTT. Encoded protein: CASSLGLYRAEGNTIYF. The full variable domain, rest sourced from reference TRBV7-9 and TRBJ1-3, is DTGVSQNPRHKITKRGQNVTFRCDPISEHNRLYWYRQTLGQGPEFLTYFQNEAQLEKSRLLSDRFSAERPKGSFSTLEIQRTEQGDSAMYLCASSLGLYRAEGNTIYFGEGSWLTVV.

The chain couples TRBV20-1 to TRBJ1-5; D perhaps matches TRBD1 (5 bases). The CDR3 is 15 amino acids. Trimming removed 3 bases from V and 0 bases from J, with 12 bases in between. From germline, CDR1 is DFQATT and CDR2 SNEGSKA (reference sequence). CDR3 nucleotides: TGCAGTGCTAGTACAGGTTTTAATAGCAATCAGCCCCAGCATTTT. Translation: CSASTGFNSNQPQHF.

V usage is TRBV7-3 and J usage is TRBJ2-1; D is ambiguous. Trimming removed 4 bases from V and 2 bases from J, with 9 bases in between. Germline lookup yields CDR1 SGHTA and CDR2 FQGTGA. CDR3 length: 14 residues. The CDR3 loop reads CASSSFNAYNEQFF. CDR3 in DNA: TGTGCCAGCAGCTCTTTTAATGCCTACAATGAGCAGTTCTTC.

The V call is TRBV5-1, the J call TRBJ2-2; D might be TRBD2 (5 bases). The length of the CDR3 is 14 residues. The germline V gene encodes CDR1 SGHRS and CDR2 YFSETQ. V was shortened by 2 bases and J by 5 bases, with 10 bases between the two germline ends. The CDR3 spells CASSFGTGTGELFF. CDR3 sequence (DNA): TGCGCCAGCAGCTTCGGAACGGGGACCGGGGAGCTGTTTTTT.

The CDR3 bases are TGTGCCAGCAGATCAGGGGGTGGCTACACCTTC. Translated: CASRSGGGYTF. The chain has TRBV12-3 or TRBV12-4 and TRBJ1-2; 7 bases align to TRBD1. Unmatched junction bases numbered 2, after V lost 6 bases and J lost 7 bases. The CDR3 extends over 11 amino acids.

Notes on this clone: Its ends do not fully match the called genes, so a read error is possible. This chain uses TRBV7-8 with TRBJ2-7, with TRBD1 matching 10 bases. The CDR3 length is 14 residues. Germline V gene sequence: CDR1 SGHVS, CDR2 FQNEAQ. In nucleotides, the CDR3 is TGTGCCAGCAGCTGGGGGACAGGGGAATACGGGCAGTACTTC. Its protein product is CASSWGTGEYGQYF.

This clone occurred a few times. The chain combines TRBV27 with TRBJ1-4; 8 bases fit TRBD1. This CDR3 is 19 amino acids long. Germline trimming cut 5 bases from V and 4 bases from J; bases unmatched to any gene: 18. Germline assignment: CDR1 MNHEY and CDR2 SMNVEV (reference sequence). The CDR3 sequence: CASSIRGFYRGADNEKLFF. Here the CDR3 DNA reads TGTGCCAGCAGTATTAGGGGCTTTTACAGGGGGGCGGATAATGAAAAACTGTTTTTT.

The chain recombines TRBV6-5 with TRBJ2-7; maybe TRBD1 (6 bases). The CDR3 is made up of 13 amino acids. CDR1 is MNHEY, CDR2 SVGAGI, per germline. Between the trimmed V and J ends, which lost 6 bases and 5 bases, there was a span of 14 bases. In DNA form, the CDR3 reads TGTGCCAGCAGATCGCAGGGGAACGACGAGCAGTACTTC. Its protein is CASRSQGNDEQYF.

The chain couples TRBV18 to TRBJ2-7; TRBD2 is a possible D gene (5 bases). V was cut by 0 bases and J by 7 bases, with 19 bases left in between. The CDR3 is 16 amino acids. Germline CDR1 and CDR2: KGHSH and LQKENI. The CDR3 DNA reads as TGTGCCAGCTCACCACCATCCGGAGGTCTGTCGGGTGAGCAGTACTTC. As protein: CASSPPSGGLSGEQYF.

The rearrangement joins TRBV19 to TRBJ1-2; 7 nucleotides agree with TRBD1. Germline V gene lookup returns CDR1 LNHDA and CDR2 SQIVND (reference sequence). This CDR3 region has 15 residues. The J segment lost 9 bases and the V segment lost 7 bases, leaving 17 bases of the junction unmatched. DNA for the CDR3: TGTGCCAGTAACATGGGACAGAATCCCTTCATGAGCTACACCTTC. Its protein product is CASNMGQNPFMSYTF.

The chain links TRBV27 to TRBJ1-2; unclear D gene. Per the germline V gene, CDR1 is MNHEY and CDR2 is SMNVEV (reference sequence). This CDR3 is built from 13 residues. Trimming took 6 bases from V and 3 from J, leaving 11 bases between them. The CDR3 is CASSRSGYYGYTF. CDR3 in DNA: TGTGCCAGCAGCAGATCCGGGTACTATGGCTACACCTTC.

This chain links TRBV4-3 with TRBJ1-5; D perhaps matches TRBD1 (5 bases). The germline CDR1 and CDR2 sequences are LGHNA and YSLEER. Trimming took off 0 bases at V and 6 bases at J, with 12 bases between the two ends. The CDR3 has 15 amino acids. Here the CDR3 reads CASSQDPGGIQPQHF. DNA for the CDR3: TGCGCCAGCAGCCAAGATCCCGGGGGAATTCAGCCCCAGCATTTT.

The rearrangement uses TRBV5-4 and TRBJ2-7; 12 bases match TRBD2. J gave up 4 bases and V 3 bases, and 2 bases lay outside the gene matches. Looked up from germline, CDR1 is SGHNT and CDR2 is YYREEE (reference sequence). The CDR3 is 14 residues long. CDR3 bases: TGTGCCAGCAGCTCCGGGACTAGCGGGTACGAGCAGTACTTC. Translated: CASSSGTSGYEQYF. Full variable domain (remainder filled in from reference TRBV5-4 and TRBJ2-7): ETGVTQSPTHLIKTRGQQVTLRCSSQSGHNTVSWYQQALGQGPQFIFQYYREEENGRGNFPPRFSGLQFPNYSSELNVNALELDDSALYLCASSSGTSGYEQYFGPGTRLTVT.

The J gene is TRBJ2-1, the V gene TRBV7-9; TRBD2 agrees at 8 bases. The germline V gene has CDR1 SEHNR and CDR2 FQNEAQ (reference sequence). The CDR3 has 15 residues. The ends lost 0 bases at V and 9 bases at J; junction bases unmatched: 7. In DNA, the CDR3 is TGTGCCAGCAGCTTAGCTTCGGGACTAGTAACTGAGCAGTTCTTC. This translates into CASSLASGLVTEQFF.

A few counts support this clone. V is TRBV9 and J is TRBJ1-2; D is undetermined. Deletions cut 4 bases from V and 4 bases from J, with 17 bases between. CDR3 length equals 15 residues. The germline V gene encodes CDR1 SGDLS and CDR2 YYNGEE. CDR3 coding DNA: TGTGCCAGCAGCCCTGAGGGTTCCGTGGGCTATGGCTACACCTTC. This translates into CASSPEGSVGYGYTF.

This chain links TRBV5-4 with TRBJ2-3; 10 nucleotides match TRBD1. The V gene end was trimmed by 5 bases and the J gene end by 2 bases; junction bases not matched to a gene: 8. The CDR3 spans 16 residues. Germline lookup yields CDR1 SGHNT and CDR2 YYREEE (reference sequence). The CDR3 nucleotides read TGTGCCAGCAGGGCCGCCGGGACAGGGGACACAGATACGCAGTATTTT. Translating gives CASRAAGTGDTDTQYF.

The chain carries TRBV10-3 and TRBJ2-1, with D perhaps matching TRBD1 (5 bases). The CDR3 loop spans 14 amino acids. Germline V gives CDR1 ENHRY, CDR2 SYGVKD. V lost 3 bases, J lost 5 bases, and 11 bases lay in between. The DNA of the CDR3 is TGTGCCATCAGTGATCTTGGGGCTGACAATGAGCAGTTCTTC. Amino acid sequence: CAISDLGADNEQFF.